Below are 10 T cell receptor beta chains sequenced from a single sample in a study of cytomegalovirus exposure and HLA in healthy donors. It was with 60 Vbeta and 13 Jbeta primers that the PCR ran. Sequencing used immunoSEQ multiplex PCR; TCRdb keeps in-frame clones, though not all of them. In the table there are about 210,000 clones, about four fifths of which are singletons. Sequenced: PBMCs. The receptors originated from a woman aged 50 to 60 in good health and CMV-seropositive.

This chain uses TRBV9 with TRBJ2-7; 10 bases line up with TRBD2. Germline CDR1 and CDR2: SGDLS and YYNGEE. The trim removed 4 bases at V and 7 bases at J, leaving 8 bases unmatched. The length of the CDR3 is 14 residues. CDR3 DNA: TGTGCCAGCAGCTATAGCGGGGGGAGTGGGGAGCAGTACTTC. This sequence encodes CASSYSGGSGEQYF.

This rearrangement joins TRBV7-9 to TRBJ1-1; 7 nucleotides align to TRBD1. V lost 1 base and J lost 7; bases outside the gene matches: 6. Germline V lookup: CDR1 SEHNR, CDR2 FQNEAQ (reference sequence). This CDR3 has 14 residues. DNA for the CDR3: TGTGCCAGCAGCTTAGAGGGGACAGCTAATGAAGCTTTCTTT. Encoded protein: CASSLEGTANEAFF.

This chain connects TRBV7-2 to TRBJ1-1; maybe TRBD1 (5 bases). Per germline, CDR1 SGHTA and CDR2 FQGNSA. The CDR3 is 17 residues long. Trimming took 0 bases from V and 0 from J, leaving 14 bases between them. CDR3 DNA: TGTGCCAGCAGCTTAGCGCGTGCGGGGGTGATGAACACTGAAGCTTTCTTT. Its translation is CASSLARAGVMNTEAFF.

The chain uses TRBV11-2 and TRBJ2-5; the D gene is possibly TRBD2 (5 bases). Germline CDR1 and CDR2: SGHAT and FQNNGV. Trimming removed 1 base from V and 1 base from J, with 7 bases in between. This CDR3 contains 14 residues. For the CDR3, the DNA is TGTGCCAGCAGCTTAGTTCGGGGCCAAGAGACCCAGTACTTC. Its translation is CASSLVRGQETQYF.

This chain uses TRBV5-4 with TRBJ2-3; D remains ambiguous. CDR1 SGHNT and CDR2 YYREEE come from the germline V gene (reference sequence). V shed 4 bases and J shed 0 bases, with 3 bases lying between them. The CDR3 is made up of 12 amino acids. CDR3 loop: CASSLSTDTQYF. For the CDR3, the DNA is TGTGCCAGCAGCCTAAGCACAGATACGCAGTATTTT.

The chain employs TRBV30 and TRBJ1-6; the match to TRBD1 covers 8 bases. CDR1 and CDR2 (germline): GTSNPN, SVGIG (reference sequence). CDR3 length: 12 residues. The ends lost 6 bases at V and 7 bases at J; junction bases unmatched: 2. This CDR3 reads CACGQGNSPLHF. CDR3 in DNA: TGTGCCTGTGGACAGGGAAATTCACCCCTCCACTTT.

The genes are TRBV30 and TRBJ2-3, with 8 positions matching TRBD1. The CDR3 spans 17 residues. CDR1 and CDR2 (germline): GTSNPN, SVGIG (reference sequence). J gave up 1 base and V 0 bases, and 9 bases lay outside the gene matches. CDR3 amino acids: CAWSVPLDRGGTDTQYF. The CDR3 nucleotides are TGTGCCTGGAGTGTACCCCTCGACAGGGGTGGCACAGATACGCAGTATTTT.

J is TRBJ1-2 and V is TRBV27; 7 nucleotides agree with TRBD1. The CDR3 is 16 amino acids. Germline loops: CDR1 MNHEY, CDR2 SMNVEV (reference sequence). V trimming: 5 bases; J trimming: 0 bases; junction bases outside the gene matches: 9. CDR3 residues: CASSPRDSTSNYGYTF. CDR3 sequence (DNA): TGTGCCAGCAGTCCCCGGGACAGCACTTCTAACTATGGCTACACCTTC.

The chain joins TRBV7-2 to TRBJ2-2; D unresolved. V lost 0 bases and J lost 4, with 6 bases in between. The CDR3 contains 14 residues. Germline V gene data show CDR1 as SGHTA and CDR2 as FQGNSA. The DNA of the CDR3 is TGTGCCAGCAGCTTAGCGAGGAGCACCGGGGAGCTGTTTTTT. It translates to CASSLARSTGELFF.

The genes are TRBV9 and TRBJ2-3, with 9 bases lining up with TRBD2. After removal of 0 bases from V and 1 base from J, the junction contained 6 bases not matched to a gene. The germline V gene encodes CDR1 SGDLS and CDR2 YYNGEE. CDR3 length equals 17 residues. CDR3 region: CASSVGTLAGGTDTQYF. The CDR3 bases are TGTGCCAGCAGCGTAGGAACACTAGCGGGCGGCACAGATACGCAGTATTTT.